The sequence of this T cell receptor beta chain was determined in a study of human CD8 memory T cell subsets. TCR beta was sequenced from UMI-tagged 5' RACE libraries. TCRdb re-analyzed the 5' RACE reads; it lists each CDR3 protein once, without DNA. The data show over 5,000 distinct CDR3 sequences, and the top ten clones hold roughly a sixth. The germline V gene has CDR1 SQVTM and CDR2 ANQGSEA. CDR3 length: 12 residues. The sequencing input was CD8+ T cells from PBMCs. This receptor was identified in a human donor in good health. This chain links TRBV29-1 with TRBJ1-1; TCRdb gives TRBD1 as the D gene, but with no DNA this cannot be confirmed. The CDR3 region is CSERGIGTEAFF. Variable domain in full (rest from reference TRBV29-1 and TRBJ1-1): SAVISQKPSRDICQRGTSLTIQCQVDSQVTMMFWYRQQPGQSLTLIATANQGSEATYESGFVIDKFPISRPNLTFSTLTVSNMSPEDSSIYLCSERGIGTEAFFGQGTRLTVV.